What follows describes a single T cell receptor beta chain. The target antigen is unknown. The data originate from a study of T cell responses to AZD1222 COVID-19 vaccine. Using immunoSEQ multiplex PCR, the repertoire was profiled, and TCRdb retains in-frame clones only, with some absent. The sample has roughly 200,000 clones, about nine tenths seen once. In germline, CDR1 is KGHDR, CDR2 SFDVKD. This CDR3 region has 13 residues. The J segment lost 15 bases and the V segment lost 7 bases, leaving 9 bases of the junction unmatched. Findings and caveats of the study: Among vaccine-associated CD4 TCRs, coverage spanned spike, with dominance at 160-218 and 743-854.

This material consisted of peripheral blood, taken 28 days after the second AZD1222 dose. The TCR sequence derives from an adult who received the AZD1222 COVID-19 vaccine. This sequence joins TRBV24-1 and TRBJ2-1; 12 bases agree with TRBD2. CDR3 protein: CATSETSGSPWFF. The DNA for the CDR3 is TGTGCCACCAGCGAGACTAGCGGGAGTCCATGGTTCTTC.